The 11 T cell receptor beta chains reported below all come from one sample, sequenced in a study of blood T cell repertoires in COVID-19. The assay was immunoSEQ multiplex PCR, and TCRdb's table has in-frame clones only and misses some. Of about 62,000 clones detected, more than 80% appear once; the ten largest clones hold 1.3%. Material: peripheral blood. These receptors were collected from a woman over 75 with acute or convalescent COVID-19.

The chain's CDR3 is CASSVDSGSMRKLFF. CDR3 nucleotides: TGTGCCAGCAGCGTAGATTCCGGGAGCATGAGGAAACTGTTTTTT. The rearrangement uses TRBV9 and TRBJ1-4; unclear D gene. Trimming took off 0 bases at V and 11 bases at J, with 17 bases between the two ends. CDR3 size: 15 residues. Germline V gives CDR1 SGDLS, CDR2 YYNGEE. The whole variable domain, filled in from reference TRBV9 and TRBJ1-4, reads DSGVTQTPKHLITATGQRVTLRCSPRSGDLSVYWYQQSLDQGLQFLIQYYNGEERAKGNILERFSAQQFPDLHSELNLSSLELGDSALYFCASSVDSGSMRKLFFGSGTQLSVL.

The chain joins TRBV3-1 (or the pseudogene TRBV3-2) to TRBJ2-2, with D possibly TRBD1 on 5 matching bases. V was clipped by 1 base and J by 7 bases, with 10 bases between them. This CDR3 has 14 residues. Germline V lookup: CDR1 LGHDT, CDR2 YNNKEL (reference sequence). This CDR3 is CASSQGRAGGELFF. CDR3 DNA sequence: TGTGCCAGCAGCCAAGGCAGGGCTGGCGGGGAGCTGTTTTTT.

This chain links TRBV10-3 with TRBJ2-1; unclear D gene. Germline V gene sequence: CDR1 ENHRY, CDR2 SYGVKD. CDR3 length equals 13 residues. V was clipped by 3 bases and J by 6 bases, with 9 bases between them. CDR3 in DNA: TGTGCCATCAGTGACCCCGGCGGCAATGAGCAGTTCTTC. Residues: CAISDPGGNEQFF.

The chain has TRBV3-1 (or the pseudogene TRBV3-2) and TRBJ1-1; a weak D match, TRBD1 (6 bases). V lost 9 bases and J lost 0, with 11 bases in between. CDR3 size: 13 residues. Germline CDR1 reads LGHDT; CDR2 reads YNNKEL (reference sequence). CDR3 DNA: TGTGCCAGTGCAGGGGACCTGAACACTGAAGCTTTCTTT. Protein sequence: CASAGDLNTEAFF.

This clone has only one observation. The rearrangement links TRBV6-6 to TRBJ2-3, with 8 bases aligning to TRBD2. The trim removed 5 bases at V and 4 bases at J, leaving 8 bases unmatched. Per the germline V gene, CDR1 is MNHNY and CDR2 is SVGAGI (reference sequence). This CDR3 has 15 residues. The CDR3 sequence: CASSPRGGFADTQYF. The CDR3, as DNA: TGTGCCAGCAGTCCCCGGGGGGGATTCGCAGATACGCAGTATTTT.

The rearrangement links TRBV5-1 to TRBJ1-4; 8 nucleotides align to TRBD1. The J segment lost 3 bases and the V segment lost 5 bases, leaving 9 bases of the junction unmatched. Germline CDR1 SGHRS, CDR2 YFSETQ. This CDR3 has 16 amino acids. CDR3 sequence reads: CASRQLTGVSNEKLFF. CDR3 nucleotide sequence: TGCGCCAGCAGACAGTTGACAGGGGTCTCTAATGAAAAACTGTTTTTT.

This chain links TRBV7-2 with TRBJ2-3, with 10 bases that match TRBD2. Germline trimming cut 6 bases from V and 6 bases from J; bases unmatched to any gene: 9. This CDR3 is 15 amino acids long. The germline CDR1 and CDR2 sequences are SGHTA and FQGNSA. The CDR3 region has the DNA TGTGCCAGCAGGCTAACTAGCGGGAATCGCGATACGCAGTATTTT. This translates into CASRLTSGNRDTQYF.

The rearrangement uses TRBV7-2 and TRBJ1-5; 8 bases are a match to TRBD1. The J segment lost 5 bases and the V segment lost 1 base, leaving 7 bases of the junction unmatched. Germline V lookup: CDR1 SGHTA, CDR2 FQGNSA. CDR3 size: 16 residues. For the CDR3, the DNA is TGTGCCAGCAGCTTAGTGACCGGGACAGGTGATCAGCCCCAGCATTTT. This translates into CASSLVTGTGDQPQHF.

This clone was detected only once. The chain uses TRBV18 and TRBJ1-2, with unresolved D. V dropped 10 bases and J dropped 3 bases, with 15 bases sitting between them. Germline V gives CDR1 KGHSH, CDR2 LQKENI. CDR3 length equals 13 residues. The CDR3 DNA follows: TGTGCCACATCTTCGGGGAGGGACTATGGCTACACCTTC. It codes for CATSSGRDYGYTF.

V and J are TRBV4-1 and TRBJ1-5; 7 bases align to TRBD1. The germline CDR1 and CDR2 sequences are MGHRA and YSYEKL. There are 17 residues in the CDR3. The J segment lost 4 bases and the V segment lost 3 bases, leaving 12 bases of the junction unmatched. The CDR3 loop reads CASSQGHPDRSNQPQHF. The CDR3 nucleotides are TGCGCCAGCAGCCAGGGACACCCGGACAGGTCAAATCAGCCCCAGCATTTT.

This chain joins TRBV19 and TRBJ2-2, with D tentatively TRBD1 (5 bases). Trimming shortened V by 4 bases and J by 5 bases, and 8 bases separated the two germline ends. The germline V gene has CDR1 LNHDA and CDR2 SQIVND (reference sequence). The CDR3 extends over 13 amino acids. CDR3 bases: TGTGCCAGTAGTAACACAGGAACCGGGGAGCTGTTTTTT. Translating gives CASSNTGTGELFF.